This is a list of T cell receptor beta chains from one sample in a study of blood T cell repertoires in COVID-19. Using immunoSEQ multiplex PCR, the repertoire was profiled, and TCRdb retains in-frame clones only, with some absent. The sample lists roughly 57,000 clones, around nine tenths occurring once. Sequencing was carried out using peripheral blood. The receptors shown here come from a human donor in a cohort sampled during active COVID-19. Each CDR3 is given with its conserved first and last residue. The D gene is left open where the match is weak. Some rows have no size entry. The others give once, few or many, or a class for an expanded clone.

d_gene	abundance	v_gene	j_gene	CDR3aa	CDR3nt
TRBD1	.	TRBV7-2	TRBJ1-3	CASRPQGDTIYF	TGTGCCAGCAGACCTCAGGGGGACACCATATATTTT
.	.	TRBV18	TRBJ1-4	CASSQTVDVEKLFF	TGTGCCAGCTCACAGACAGTCGACGTTGAAAAACTGTTTTTT
TRBD2	.	TRBV7-9	TRBJ2-7	CASRLLAGPYYEQYF	TGTGCCAGCAGGTTACTAGCGGGACCATACTACGAGCAGTACTTC
TRBD2	few	TRBV24-1	TRBJ2-5	CATSDTGTSLETQYF	TGTGCCACCAGTGATACCGGGACTAGTTTGGAGACCCAGTACTTC
TRBD1	few	TRBV4-3	TRBJ1-1	CASSQVRGTGYTEAFF	TGCGCCAGCAGCCAAGTAAGAGGGACAGGATACACTGAAGCTTTCTTT
.	.	TRBV5-1	TRBJ1-2	CASSLPKEESRYYGYTF	TGCGCCAGCAGCTTGCCAAAGGAGGAAAGTCGCTACTATGGCTACACCTTC
.	.	TRBV28	TRBJ2-1	CASTVGGEGNEQFF	TGTGCCAGCACCGTAGGGGGAGAAGGGAATGAGCAGTTCTTC
.	.	TRBV19	TRBJ1-5	CASSNPQGLFGQPQHF	TGTGCCAGTAGTAACCCACAGGGATTGTTCGGTCAGCCCCAGCATTTT
TRBD1	.	TRBV19	TRBJ2-5	CATTTGAGETQYF	TGTGCCACCACCACAGGGGCGGGCGAGACCCAGTACTTC
TRBD1	.	TRBV9	TRBJ1-1	CASSATGVESEAFF	TGTGCCAGCAGCGCGACAGGGGTAGAATCTGAAGCTTTCTTT
.	.	TRBV5-1	TRBJ2-4	CASSLQGVPNIQYF	TGCGCCAGCAGCTTGCAAGGGGTTCCCAACATTCAGTACTTC
.	.	TRBV28	TRBJ1-1	CASSLDQRNTEAFF	TGTGCCAGCAGTCTAGATCAGAGGAACACTGAAGCTTTCTTT
.	.	TRBV10-3	TRBJ1-2	CATLDRGSYGYTF	TGTGCCACACTTGACCGGGGGAGCTATGGCTACACCTTC
.	.	TRBV7-9	TRBJ1-4	CASSLPGEKLFF	TGTGCCAGCAGCTTACCAGGGGAAAAACTGTTTTTT
.	.	TRBV15	TRBJ1-2	CATSKGGGGLYSGYTF	TGTGCCACCAGCAAGGGGGGGGGCGGTTTATACAGTGGCTACACCTTC
TRBD2	.	TRBV15	TRBJ2-3	CATSRVRTSGGAGTDTQYF	TGTGCCACCAGCAGAGTTCGGACTAGCGGGGGGGCCGGGACAGATACGCAGTATTTT
TRBD2	.	TRBV14	TRBJ2-5	CASSQPGLAAFQTQYF	TGTGCCAGCAGCCAACCGGGACTAGCAGCATTTCAGACCCAGTACTTC
.	.	TRBV7-9	TRBJ2-7	CASRGPRGGNEQYF	TGTGCCAGCAGGGGCCCGCGGGGAGGCAACGAGCAGTACTTC
.	.	TRBV5-1	TRBJ1-5	CASSLDGLRAQPQHF	TGCGCCAGCAGCTTGGACGGCCTGAGGGCTCAGCCCCAGCATTTT
.	.	TRBV11-2	TRBJ1-2	CASSFGTSYGYTF	TGTGCCAGCAGCTTTGGGACATCCTACGGCTACACCTTC
.	once	TRBV15	TRBJ1-2	CATSSPYSGQLYYGYTF	TGTGCCACCAGCAGTCCATATTCGGGACAACTCTACTATGGCTACACCTTC
TRBD1	.	TRBV18	TRBJ1-4	CASSLGTGIEKLFF	TGTGCCAGCTCCCTCGGGACAGGGATAGAAAAGCTGTTTTTT
TRBD2	.	TRBV18	TRBJ2-1	CASSPVSGRAGNEQFF	TGTGCCAGCTCACCGGTTAGCGGGAGGGCCGGGAATGAGCAGTTCTTC
TRBD2	.	TRBV11-1	TRBJ2-1	CASSRPGLGGGEQFF	TGTGCCAGCAGCCGACCGGGACTAGGTGGGGGAGAGCAGTTCTTC
TRBD2	.	TRBV9	TRBJ2-5	CASSASGSHQETQYF	TGTGCCAGCAGCGCTAGCGGGAGTCACCAAGAGACCCAGTACTTC
.	once	TRBV5-8	TRBJ1-4	CASSPGPNEKLFF	TGTGCCAGCAGCCCAGGGCCTAATGAAAAACTGTTTTTT
.	.	TRBV14	TRBJ2-4	CASSQENGKNIQYF	TGTGCCAGCAGCCAAGAGAACGGCAAAAACATTCAGTACTTC
.	.	TRBV7-3	TRBJ2-5	CASSLSPARGETQYF	TGTGCCAGCAGCTTATCGCCAGCGAGGGGGGAGACCCAGTACTTC
TRBD2	.	TRBV19	TRBJ2-5	CASSVTAGAPETQYF	TGTGCCAGTAGTGTTACAGCGGGGGCCCCAGAGACCCAGTACTTC
.	.	TRBV4-1	TRBJ1-1	CASSQGLVSGGFTEAFF	TGCGCCAGCAGCCAAGGTTTAGTCTCGGGGGGCTTTACTGAAGCTTTCTTT
.	.	TRBV21-1	TRBJ2-3	CAKTRRGQTDTQYF	TGTGCTAAGACACGCAGGGGGCAGACAGATACGCAGTATTTT
TRBD1	.	TRBV3-1/TRBV3-2	TRBJ1-2	CASSQGDSHGYTF	TGTGCCAGCAGCCAAGGGGACAGTCATGGCTACACCTTC
.	.	TRBV11-2	TRBJ2-5	CASSFQGGGGETQYF	TGTGCCAGCAGCTTCCAGGGGGGAGGCGGAGAGACCCAGTACTTC
TRBD1	.	TRBV5-4	TRBJ2-5	CASSPRTGQETQYF	TGTGCCAGCAGCCCCAGGACAGGACAAGAGACCCAGTACTTC
.	.	TRBV3-1/TRBV3-2	TRBJ2-3	CASSRRGYDTDTQYF	TGTGCCAGCAGCCGACGCGGTTATGACACAGATACGCAGTATTTT
.	.	TRBV30	TRBJ2-4	CAWSVGRGRAFQAKNIQYF	TGTGCCTGGAGTGTGGGGCGGGGCCGCGCTTTCCAAGCCAAAAACATTCAGTACTTC
.	few	TRBV4-3	TRBJ1-6	CASSQDRVGSPLHF	TGCGCCAGCAGCCAAGACAGGGTGGGTTCACCCCTCCACTTT
.	.	TRBV2	TRBJ1-2	CASSDRTQGYTF	TGTGCCAGCAGTGACAGGACTCAAGGCTACACCTTC
.	.	TRBV10-3	TRBJ2-1	CAISESRVDVYNEQFF	TGTGCCATCAGTGAGTCGAGGGTTGATGTCTACAATGAGCAGTTCTTC
.	.	TRBV28	TRBJ1-1	CASSLGGWDTEAFF	TGTGCCAGCAGTTTAGGGGGGTGGGACACTGAAGCTTTCTTT
.	.	TRBV12-2	TRBJ2-3	CASRLVGGQCTDTQYF	TGTGCAAGTCGCTTAGTTGGGGGACAGTGCACAGATACGCAGTATTTT
TRBD1	few	TRBV24-1	TRBJ2-3	CATSDSDRGSTDTQYF	TGTGCCACCAGTGATTCAGACAGGGGATCCACAGATACGCAGTATTTT
TRBD2	once	TRBV20-1	TRBJ2-7	CSASGSGLAVLSSYEQYF	TGCAGTGCTAGTGGATCCGGACTAGCGGTTTTGAGCTCCTACGAGCAGTACTTC
.	.	TRBV4-2	TRBJ2-1	CASSQDPITSSSYNEQFF	TGTGCCAGCAGCCAAGACCCTATCACTAGTAGCTCCTACAATGAGCAGTTCTTC
.	once	TRBV19	TRBJ2-7	CASSITSRDSDEQYF	TGTGCCAGTAGTATCACATCGCGGGATTCCGACGAGCAGTACTTC
TRBD1	once	TRBV3-1/TRBV3-2	TRBJ2-2	CASSHNDRGLTGELFF	TGTGCCAGCAGCCATAACGACAGGGGGCTCACCGGGGAGCTGTTTTTT
TRBD2	.	TRBV5-1	TRBJ2-1	CASSFGGLAGGFGRWGEQFF	TGCGCCAGCAGCTTTGGGGGACTAGCGGGAGGATTTGGTCGATGGGGTGAGCAGTTCTTC
.	.	TRBV6-6	TRBJ2-1	CASSYDWASGTPFF	.
.	.	TRBV10-3	TRBJ1-2	CAINQGNYGYTF	TGTGCCATCAATCAGGGAAACTATGGCTACACCTTC
TRBD2	.	TRBV2	TRBJ2-5	CASSPWRGTLRETQYF	TGTGCCAGCTCTCCATGGCGGGGGACCTTACGGGAGACCCAGTACTTC
TRBD1	.	TRBV2	TRBJ1-1	CASNKDRGGTEAFF	TGTGCCAGCAACAAAGACAGGGGAGGCACTGAAGCTTTCTTT
.	.	TRBV4-3	TRBJ1-3	CASSQDPFGSTGNTIYF	TGCGCCAGCAGCCAAGATCCCTTTGGTTCTACTGGAAACACCATATATTTT
.	.	TRBV27	TRBJ1-2	CASSSLKNYGYTF	TGTGCCAGCAGTTCCCTAAAGAACTATGGCTACACCTTC
.	once	TRBV7-2	TRBJ2-1	CASTSAGLYSEQFF	TGTGCCAGCACCTCGGCAGGGCTCTACAGTGAGCAGTTCTTC
.	.	TRBV5-1	TRBJ1-1	CASSRGGFGFVNTEAFF	TGCGCCAGCAGCCGAGGTGGATTCGGATTTGTGAACACTGAAGCTTTCTTT
TRBD2	.	TRBV4-1	TRBJ2-2	CASSHALGLAGTGELFF	TGCGCCAGCAGCCATGCTTTGGGACTAGCCGGCACCGGGGAGCTGTTTTTT
TRBD1	.	TRBV2	TRBJ1-2	CASRGQDNYGYTF	TGTGCCAGCAGGGGACAGGATAACTATGGCTACACCTTC
.	.	TRBV7-2	TRBJ1-1	CASSFNGQQAFF	TGTGCCAGCAGCTTTAACGGACAGCAAGCTTTCTTT
.	.	TRBV5-4	TRBJ1-4	CASSLEPRVNEKLFF	TGTGCCAGCAGCTTGGAACCCAGGGTTAATGAAAAACTGTTTTTT
TRBD1	.	TRBV3-1/TRBV3-2	TRBJ1-2	CASSPRTGHYGYTF	TGTGCCAGCAGCCCAAGGACAGGGCATTATGGCTACACCTTC